Included here is one T cell receptor beta chain sequence, with context. Germline V gene lookup returns CDR1 SQVTM and CDR2 ANQGSEA. The CDR3 length is 15 residues. V was clipped by 7 bases and J by 2 bases, with 17 bases between them. This entry is derived from a study of T-cell memory formation after mild COVID-19. Using its own MiXCR run on the 5' RACE reads, TCRdb lists one record per CDR3 protein. The sample holds approximately 450,000 distinct CDR3 sequences, around a sixth seen once. Sequencing was carried out using PBMCs or a T cell subset sorted from them (not recorded which). The chain uses TRBV29-1 and TRBJ2-2; possibly TRBD1 or TRBD2 for D (5 bases each). This TCR derives from an adult woman who had mild COVID-19 (a few samples of this study predate the infection). Cell type and time point are not known. CDR3 in amino acids: CSAGDRTINTGELFF. The CDR3 DNA reads TGCAGCGCCGGGGACCGAACAATTAACACCGGGGAGCTGTTTTTT.